A selection of T cell receptor beta chains follows, all from one sample in a study of T cells after yellow fever vaccination. TCRdb processed the 5' RACE reads anew with MiXCR; each CDR3 protein has one entry. Of 300,000 to 400,000 distinct CDR3 sequences in the sample, approximately 12% are singletons; the top ten hold 2.5% to 4%. Sequenced here: CD4+ T cells sorted from PBMCs, sampled 15 days after the yellow fever booster vaccination. The receptors were gathered from a man aged 18 to 30 who received the YFV17D yellow fever vaccine. CDR3s include the opening cysteine and the closing phenylalanine or tryptophan. A D gene is named only where the DNA matches it firmly. Where a row states a size, it is once, few, many or the class of an expanded clone; other rows omit it.

j_call clone_size d_call v_call cdr3_nt cdr3_aa
TRBJ1-2 - - TRBV20-1 TGCAGTGCTAGAGGTGGACCGGGCTATGGCTACACCTTC CSARGGPGYGYTF
TRBJ2-5 - - TRBV7-9 TGTGCCAGCAGTCGTGGTCTAGCGAACCCCCGTGGAGAGACCCAGTACTTC CASSRGLANPRGETQYF
TRBJ1-1 - - TRBV12-3/TRBV12-4 TGTGCCAGCAGAGCGACGGGGATTGGGACTGAAGCTTTCTTT CASRATGIGTEAFF
TRBJ2-1 - TRBD1 TRBV12-3/TRBV12-4 TGTGCCAGCAGTTCAGGGACAGTGGCGTTCTTC CASSSGTVAFF
TRBJ1-2 few - TRBV21-1 TGTGCCAGCAGCCCCCAGTTCTTGGTCCCCCCTAATTACAACTATGGCTACACCTTC CASSPQFLVPPNYNYGYTF
TRBJ2-3 - TRBD2 TRBV7-2 TGTGCCAGCAGCTTAGTCGGTAGCGGGGGGGCCGCAGATACGCAGTATTTT CASSLVGSGGAADTQYF
TRBJ2-5 - - TRBV7-9 TGTGCCAGCTCTGGGGCCGAGACCCAGTACTTC CASSGAETQYF
TRBJ1-1 few TRBD1 TRBV6-2/TRBV6-3 TGTGCCAGCAGTGTCGACAGGGCACCCGCCCTGGCTGAAGCTTTCTTT CASSVDRAPALAEAFF
TRBJ2-5 - - TRBV7-3 TGTGCCAGCAGCCCCCAATGGGGGAGGCAAGAGACCCAGTACTTC CASSPQWGRQETQYF
TRBJ1-2 few - TRBV6-5 TGTGCCAGCAGTTACTCCTCGGGACTTTATTTTGGCTACACCTTC CASSYSSGLYFGYTF
TRBJ2-2 many - TRBV5-1 TGCGCCAGCAGCTCGGTGTGGGGCCTGAACACCGGGGAGCTGTTTTTT CASSSVWGLNTGELFF
TRBJ1-2 - - TRBV20-1 TGCAGTGCTCTAATTCCGGGTGGCTACACCTTC CSALIPGGYTF
TRBJ1-5 few - TRBV20-1 TGCAGTGTTGGGTCGAGGGGTCTTAAGCCCCAGCATTTT CSVGSRGLKPQHF
TRBJ1-2 few TRBD1 TRBV6-5 TGTGCCAGCCGGACAGGGGGATTATACTATGGCTACACCTTC CASRTGGLYYGYTF
TRBJ1-2 few - TRBV7-2 TGTGCCAGCAGCTCGGACTTGACGGGGATTTATGGCTACACCTTC CASSSDLTGIYGYTF
TRBJ2-3 - - TRBV7-2 TGTGCCAGCAGCTTAGGGGTGGGGTACACAGATACGCAGTATTTT CASSLGVGYTDTQYF
TRBJ2-2 few TRBD1 TRBV7-2 TGTGCCAGCAGCACGGACAGGGGGCGATCCGGGGAGCTGTTTTTT CASSTDRGRSGELFF
TRBJ1-5 - TRBD1 TRBV12-3/TRBV12-4 TGTGCCAGCAGCACATGGACAGGTCGCAATCAGCCCCAGCATTTT CASSTWTGRNQPQHF
TRBJ2-3 - - TRBV7-2 TGTGCCAGCAATCATGTCGGGTGGAGCACAGATACGCAGTATTTT CASNHVGWSTDTQYF
TRBJ1-5 - - TRBV4-1 TGCGCCAGCAGCCAAGAGCTCATGGGACCCCAGCATTTT CASSQELMGPQHF
TRBJ2-5 - - TRBV7-2 TGTGCCAGCAGCTTGAGAATAGCTGAGACCCAGTACTTC CASSLRIAETQYF
TRBJ1-1 - - TRBV9 TGTGCCAGCAGCGGCCTAGGGACTGAAGCTTTCTTT CASSGLGTEAFF
TRBJ2-3 few - TRBV5-1 TGCGCCAGCAGGCCCGGGATCCAATCTAGCACAGATACGCAGTATTTT CASRPGIQSSTDTQYF
TRBJ2-2 many TRBD2 TRBV7-3 TGTGCCAGCAGCCTAGGGACTAGCACCGGGGAGCTGTTTTTT CASSLGTSTGELFF
TRBJ2-6 - TRBD1 TRBV9 TGTGCCAGCAGCGCGACCGGGACAGGGGGGCTCGGGGCCAACGTCCTGACTTTC CASSATGTGGLGANVLTF
TRBJ2-1 - - TRBV7-2 TGTGCCAGCAGCTACAAGTGGATTGAGCAGTTCTTC CASSYKWIEQFF
TRBJ2-7 many TRBD1 TRBV5-6 TGTGCCAGCAGCCCAGACAGGGGGCGTTGGGAGCAGTACTTC CASSPDRGRWEQYF
TRBJ2-7 - - TRBV7-2 TGTGCCAGCAGCGTCGTCTCCTACGAGCAGTACTTC CASSVVSYEQYF
TRBJ1-2 - - TRBV6-2/TRBV6-3 TGTGCCAGCCAGGTGGGCAGAATCAACTATGGCTACACCTTC CASQVGRINYGYTF
TRBJ1-1 many - TRBV5-1 TGCGCCAGCAGCTTGGACGGGCAGAACACTGAAGCTTTCTTT CASSLDGQNTEAFF
TRBJ1-2 few - TRBV7-9 TGTGCCAGCAGCCCCGGGACATTCCTCTATGGCTACACCTTC CASSPGTFLYGYTF
TRBJ2-3 few TRBD2 TRBV20-1 TGCAGTGCCGTAGTCCTTAGCGGGGATATTCTAGGTACGCAGTATTTT CSAVVLSGDILGTQYF
TRBJ2-3 many TRBD2 TRBV28 TGTGCCAGCAGTCTAGCGGGGGCCAACACAGATACGCAGTATTTT CASSLAGANTDTQYF
TRBJ2-1 - - TRBV5-1 TGCGCCAGCAGCTGGGCAGGGGACTCCTACAATGAGCAGTTCTTC CASSWAGDSYNEQFF
TRBJ1-2 few - TRBV6-1 TGTGCCAGCAGTGGTGGGCCTACTCTAGGCTATGGCTACACCTTC CASSGGPTLGYGYTF
TRBJ1-5 few TRBD1 TRBV6-1 TGTGCCAGCAGACAAAGACCGGGACAGAGCAATCAGCCCCAGCATTTT CASRQRPGQSNQPQHF